These 9 T cell receptor beta chains came from one sample sequenced in a study of identical twins. TCRdb reprocessed the 5' RACE reads with MiXCR, giving one entry per CDR3 protein. The sample gives just over 450,000 distinct CDR3 sequences, 14% of which show up once; about 0.52% is in the top ten. Separately, the same data were catalogued under a study of yellow fever vaccine responses in identical twins.

Sequencing input: CD4+ T cells sorted from blood. These receptors originate from a woman under 30 in good health.

The chain recombines TRBV7-2 with TRBJ2-6; D is possibly TRBD2 (5 bases). CDR1 and CDR2 (germline): SGHTA, FQGNSA. Deletions cut 5 bases from V and 1 base from J, with 12 bases between. The CDR3 extends over 16 amino acids. CDR3 protein: CASSPMRVSGANVLTF. The CDR3 region has the DNA TGTGCCAGCAGCCCTATGAGGGTATCTGGGGCCAACGTCCTGACTTTC.

This clonotype was counted many times. The genes are TRBV7-2 and TRBJ2-5; 9 bases line up with TRBD2. This CDR3 is 14 amino acids long. Losses at the gene ends were 2 bases for V and 4 bases for J; bases not matched to a gene: 2. CDR1 SGHTA and CDR2 FQGNSA come from the germline V gene. CDR3 in amino acids: CASSLTRGGETQYF. CDR3 coding DNA: TGTGCCAGCAGCTTAACGCGGGGGGGAGAGACCCAGTACTTC.

This clonotype was counted a few times. V usage is TRBV20-1 and J usage is TRBJ1-2; D gene uncertain. V was shortened by 0 bases and J by 0 bases, with 14 bases between the two germline ends. The CDR3 spans 16 residues. Germline V gives CDR1 DFQATT, CDR2 SNEGSKA (reference sequence). The CDR3 bases are TGCAGTGCTAGAGATACCGGCCACCCATCTAACTATGGCTACACCTTC. Its translation is CSARDTGHPSNYGYTF.

The rearrangement links TRBV5-5 to TRBJ2-7; D not resolved. Deletions cut 0 bases from V and 5 bases from J, with 15 bases between. There are 15 residues in the CDR3. Germline CDR1 reads SGHKS; CDR2 reads YYEKEE (reference sequence). The CDR3 sequence is CASSLGWVTNDEQYF. The CDR3 nucleotides read TGTGCCAGCAGCTTGGGTTGGGTTACGAATGACGAGCAGTACTTC.

This clonotype has a handful of counts. V and J are TRBV6-2 or TRBV6-3 and TRBJ2-7; D gene ambiguous. Germline V gene lookup returns CDR1 MNHEY and CDR2 SVGEGT. Trimming took 5 bases from V and 7 from J, leaving 21 bases between them. There are 15 residues in the CDR3. CDR3 in DNA: TGTGCCAGCAGTAGCATTAGAATTGACGCCACGGAGCAGTACTTC. Translation: CASSSIRIDATEQYF.

The rearrangement joins TRBV5-6 to TRBJ2-7; D ambiguous. The CDR3 contains 13 residues. Germline V gene lookup returns CDR1 SGHDT and CDR2 YYEEEE. Trimming cost V 4 bases and J 2 bases, with 10 bases left between them. The CDR3 DNA follows: TGTGCCAGCAGCAAGGAAGGTCCCTACGAGCAGTACTTC. Translated: CASSKEGPYEQYF.

In its sample, this clonotype was seen a few times. The chain is built from TRBV3-1 and TRBJ2-5; no firm D call. The CDR3 spans 12 residues. V lost 1 base and J 7 bases, leaving 7 bases between the germline ends. The V gene's germline CDR1 is LGHDT and CDR2 YNNKEL (reference sequence). CDR3 coding DNA: TGTGCCAGCAGCCAAGCTTTGAGGACCCAGTACTTC. As protein: CASSQALRTQYF.

The rearrangement links TRBV3-1 to TRBJ2-2; D may be TRBD1 (5 bases). Germline V gene sequence: CDR1 LGHDT, CDR2 YNNKEL (reference sequence). The CDR3 covers 12 residues. V was pared by 3 bases and J by 8 bases, with 7 bases between. CDR3 DNA sequence: TGTGCCAGCAGCCACGGACAAGGGGAGCTGTTTTTT. As protein: CASSHGQGELFF.

There are a few counts of this clonotype. The V and J genes are TRBV24-1 and TRBJ2-2; D tentatively fits TRBD1 or TRBD2 (5 bases each). This CDR3 has 18 residues. The germline CDR1 and CDR2 sequences are KGHDR and SFDVKD. V lost 5 bases and J 3 bases, leaving 21 bases between the germline ends. Written as DNA, the CDR3 is TGTGCCACCAGTGCCCTGGGGTTCCGGGACGCATACACCGGGGAGCTGTTTTTT. It yields the protein CATSALGFRDAYTGELFF.